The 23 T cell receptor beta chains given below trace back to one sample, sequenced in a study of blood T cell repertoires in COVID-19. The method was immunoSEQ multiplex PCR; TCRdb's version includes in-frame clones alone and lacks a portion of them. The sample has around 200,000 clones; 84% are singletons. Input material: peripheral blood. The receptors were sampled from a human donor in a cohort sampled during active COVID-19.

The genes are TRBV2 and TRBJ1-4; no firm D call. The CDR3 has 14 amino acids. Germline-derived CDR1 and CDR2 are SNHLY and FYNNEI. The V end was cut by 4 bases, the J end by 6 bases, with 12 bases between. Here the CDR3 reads CASSVLTRDEKLFF. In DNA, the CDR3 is TGTGCCAGCAGTGTGTTAACCCGGGATGAAAAACTGTTTTTT.

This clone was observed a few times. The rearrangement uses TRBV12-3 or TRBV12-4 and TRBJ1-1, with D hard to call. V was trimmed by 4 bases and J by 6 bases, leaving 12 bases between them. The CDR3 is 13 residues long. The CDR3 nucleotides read TGTGCCAGCAGTTCGAGGGTATTCGCTGAAGCTTTCTTT. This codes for CASSSRVFAEAFF.

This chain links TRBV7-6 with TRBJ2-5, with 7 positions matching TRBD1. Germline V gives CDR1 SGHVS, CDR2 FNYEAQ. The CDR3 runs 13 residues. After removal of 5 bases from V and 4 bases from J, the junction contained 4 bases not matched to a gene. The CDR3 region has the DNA TGTGCCAGCAGCCTCGACAGGGTAGAGACCCAGTACTTC. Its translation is CASSLDRVETQYF.

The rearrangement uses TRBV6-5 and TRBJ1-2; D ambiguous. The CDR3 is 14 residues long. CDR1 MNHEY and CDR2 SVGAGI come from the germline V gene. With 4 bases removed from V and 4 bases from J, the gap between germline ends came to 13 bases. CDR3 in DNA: TGTGCCAGCAGTTCGACGGGAGGCCCCTATGGCTACACCTTC. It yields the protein CASSSTGGPYGYTF.

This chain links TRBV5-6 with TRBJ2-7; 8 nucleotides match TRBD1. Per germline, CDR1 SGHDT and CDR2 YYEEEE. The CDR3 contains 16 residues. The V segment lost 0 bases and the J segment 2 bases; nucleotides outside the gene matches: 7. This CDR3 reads CASSLAWGQVTYEQYF. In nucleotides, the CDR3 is TGTGCCAGCAGCTTGGCGTGGGGACAGGTTACCTACGAGCAGTACTTC.

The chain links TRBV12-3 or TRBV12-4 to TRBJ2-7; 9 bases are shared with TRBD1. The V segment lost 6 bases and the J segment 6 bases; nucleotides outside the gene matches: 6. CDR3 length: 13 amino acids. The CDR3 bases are TGTGCCAGCAGCCTGGACAGGGGAGGCGAGCAGTACTTC. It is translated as CASSLDRGGEQYF.

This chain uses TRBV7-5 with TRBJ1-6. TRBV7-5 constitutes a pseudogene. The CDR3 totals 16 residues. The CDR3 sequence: CVRSLEGQVKRAPLHF. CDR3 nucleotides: TGTGTCAGAAGCCTCGAGGGCCAGGTTAAGCGGGCACCCCTCCACTTT.

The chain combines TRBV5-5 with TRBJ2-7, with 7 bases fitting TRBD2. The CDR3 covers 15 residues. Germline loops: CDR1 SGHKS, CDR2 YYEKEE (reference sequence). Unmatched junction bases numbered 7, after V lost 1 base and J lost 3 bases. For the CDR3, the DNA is TGTGCCAGCAGCTTGTTGGCGGGGGAAGTCTACGAGCAGTACTTC. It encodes CASSLLAGEVYEQYF. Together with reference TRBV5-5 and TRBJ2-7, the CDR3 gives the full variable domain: DAGVTQSPTHLIKTRGQQVTLRCSPISGHKSVSWYQQVLGQGPQFIFQYYEKEERGRGNFPDRFSARQFPNYSSELNVNALLLGDSALYLCASSLLAGEVYEQYFGPGTRLTVT.

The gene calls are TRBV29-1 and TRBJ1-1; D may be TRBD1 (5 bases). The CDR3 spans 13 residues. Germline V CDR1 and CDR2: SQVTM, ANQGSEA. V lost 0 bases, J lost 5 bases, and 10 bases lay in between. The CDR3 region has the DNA TGCAGCGTTGAAGACCCCGGGGGGACTGAAGCTTTCTTT. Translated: CSVEDPGGTEAFF.

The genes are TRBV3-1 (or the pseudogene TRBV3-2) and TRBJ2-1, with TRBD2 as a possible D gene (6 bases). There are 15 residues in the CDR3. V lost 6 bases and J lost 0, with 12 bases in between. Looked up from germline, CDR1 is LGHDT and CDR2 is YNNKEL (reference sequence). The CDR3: CASSRDSNSYNEQFF. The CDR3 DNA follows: TGTGCCAGCAGTCGGGACTCAAACTCCTACAATGAGCAGTTCTTC.

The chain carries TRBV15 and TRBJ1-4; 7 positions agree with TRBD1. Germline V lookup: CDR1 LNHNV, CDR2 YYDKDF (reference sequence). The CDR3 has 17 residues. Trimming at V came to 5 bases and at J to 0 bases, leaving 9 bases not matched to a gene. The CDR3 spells CATSGRDRLATNEKLFF. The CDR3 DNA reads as TGTGCCACCAGCGGTCGGGACAGACTGGCAACTAATGAAAAACTGTTTTTT.

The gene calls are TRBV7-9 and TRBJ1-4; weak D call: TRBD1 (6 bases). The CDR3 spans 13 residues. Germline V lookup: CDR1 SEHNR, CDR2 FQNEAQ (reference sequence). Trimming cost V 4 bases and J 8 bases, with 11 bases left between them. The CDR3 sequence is CASSSTGWEKLFF. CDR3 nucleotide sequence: TGTGCCAGCAGCTCTACAGGGTGGGAAAAACTGTTTTTT.

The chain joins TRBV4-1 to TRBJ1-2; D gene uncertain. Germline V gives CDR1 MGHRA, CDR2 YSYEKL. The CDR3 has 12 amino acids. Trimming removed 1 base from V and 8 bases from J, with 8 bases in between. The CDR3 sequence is CASSQGRLGYTF. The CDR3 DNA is TGCGCCAGCAGCCAAGGTCGTTTGGGCTACACCTTC.

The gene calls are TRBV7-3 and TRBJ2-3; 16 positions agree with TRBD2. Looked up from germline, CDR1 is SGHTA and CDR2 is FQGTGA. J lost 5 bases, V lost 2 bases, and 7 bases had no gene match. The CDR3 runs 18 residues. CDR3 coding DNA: TGTGCCAGCAGCTTAGTGGGACTAGCGGGGGGGTCGCTAGATACGCAGTATTTT. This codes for CASSLVGLAGGSLDTQYF.

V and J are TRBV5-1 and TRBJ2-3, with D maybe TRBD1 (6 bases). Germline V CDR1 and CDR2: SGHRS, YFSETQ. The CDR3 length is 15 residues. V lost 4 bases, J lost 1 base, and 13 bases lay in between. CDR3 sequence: CASSQGQHRTDTQYF. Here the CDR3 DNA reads TGCGCCAGCAGCCAAGGACAGCATCGCACAGATACGCAGTATTTT.

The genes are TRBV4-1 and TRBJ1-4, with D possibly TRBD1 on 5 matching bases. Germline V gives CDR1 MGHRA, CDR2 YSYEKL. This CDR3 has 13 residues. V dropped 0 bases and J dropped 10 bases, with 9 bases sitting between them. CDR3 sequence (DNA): TGCGCCAGCAGCCAAGAGGGGCGGGGAAAACTGTTTTTT. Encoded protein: CASSQEGRGKLFF.

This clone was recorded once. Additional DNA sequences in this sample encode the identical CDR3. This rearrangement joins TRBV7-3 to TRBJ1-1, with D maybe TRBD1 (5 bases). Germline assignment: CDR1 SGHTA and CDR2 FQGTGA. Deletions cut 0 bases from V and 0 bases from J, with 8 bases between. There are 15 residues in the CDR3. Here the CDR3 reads CASSLTGGMNTEAFF. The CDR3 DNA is TGTGCCAGCAGCTTAACGGGGGGGATGAACACTGAAGCTTTCTTT.

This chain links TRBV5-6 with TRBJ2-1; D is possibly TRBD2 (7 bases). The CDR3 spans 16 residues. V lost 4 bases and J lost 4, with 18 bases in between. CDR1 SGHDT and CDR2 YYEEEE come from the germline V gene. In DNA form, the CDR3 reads TGTGCCAGCAGCCCTTTGAGGGGGGGGAATTACAATGAGCAGTTCTTC. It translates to CASSPLRGGNYNEQFF.

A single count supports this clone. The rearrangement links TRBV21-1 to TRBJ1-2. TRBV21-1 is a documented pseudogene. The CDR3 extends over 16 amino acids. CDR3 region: CASSLAEGKQPYGYTF. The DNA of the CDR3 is TGTGCCAGCAGCCTGGCGGAGGGCAAACAACCCTATGGCTACACCTTC.

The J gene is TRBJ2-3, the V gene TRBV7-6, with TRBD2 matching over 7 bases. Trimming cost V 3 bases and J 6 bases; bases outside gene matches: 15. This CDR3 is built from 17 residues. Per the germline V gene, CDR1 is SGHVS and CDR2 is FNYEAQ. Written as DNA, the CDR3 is TGTGCCAGCAGCTTGCTATACGGGGGGTCCAAGTCTGATACGCAGTATTTT. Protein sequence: CASSLLYGGSKSDTQYF. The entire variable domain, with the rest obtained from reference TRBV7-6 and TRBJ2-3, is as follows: GAGVSQSPRYKVTKRGQDVALRCDPISGHVSLYWYRQALGQGPEFLTYFNYEAQQDKSGLPNDRFSAERPEGSISTLTIQRTEQRDSAMYRCASSLLYGGSKSDTQYFGPGTRLTVL.

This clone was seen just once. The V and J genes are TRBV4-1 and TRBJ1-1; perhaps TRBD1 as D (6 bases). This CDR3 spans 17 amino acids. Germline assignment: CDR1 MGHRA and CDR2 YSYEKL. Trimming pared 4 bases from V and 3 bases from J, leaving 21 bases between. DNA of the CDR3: TGCGCCAGCAGCCCACCGGGACAACCATACGTGGACACTGAAGCTTTCTTT. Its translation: CASSPPGQPYVDTEAFF.

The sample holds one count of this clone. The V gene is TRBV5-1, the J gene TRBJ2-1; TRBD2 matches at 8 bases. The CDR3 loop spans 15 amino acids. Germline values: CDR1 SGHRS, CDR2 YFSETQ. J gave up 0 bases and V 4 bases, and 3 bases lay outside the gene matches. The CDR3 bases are TGCGCCAGCAGCACCGCGGGGGGCTCCTACAATGAGCAGTTCTTC. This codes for CASSTAGGSYNEQFF.

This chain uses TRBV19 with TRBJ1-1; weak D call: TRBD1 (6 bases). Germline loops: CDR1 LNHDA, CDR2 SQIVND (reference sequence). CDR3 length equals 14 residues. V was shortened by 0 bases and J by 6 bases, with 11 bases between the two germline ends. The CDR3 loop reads CASSIDAGDAEAFF. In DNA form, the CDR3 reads TGTGCCAGTAGTATAGATGCAGGGGACGCTGAAGCTTTCTTT.